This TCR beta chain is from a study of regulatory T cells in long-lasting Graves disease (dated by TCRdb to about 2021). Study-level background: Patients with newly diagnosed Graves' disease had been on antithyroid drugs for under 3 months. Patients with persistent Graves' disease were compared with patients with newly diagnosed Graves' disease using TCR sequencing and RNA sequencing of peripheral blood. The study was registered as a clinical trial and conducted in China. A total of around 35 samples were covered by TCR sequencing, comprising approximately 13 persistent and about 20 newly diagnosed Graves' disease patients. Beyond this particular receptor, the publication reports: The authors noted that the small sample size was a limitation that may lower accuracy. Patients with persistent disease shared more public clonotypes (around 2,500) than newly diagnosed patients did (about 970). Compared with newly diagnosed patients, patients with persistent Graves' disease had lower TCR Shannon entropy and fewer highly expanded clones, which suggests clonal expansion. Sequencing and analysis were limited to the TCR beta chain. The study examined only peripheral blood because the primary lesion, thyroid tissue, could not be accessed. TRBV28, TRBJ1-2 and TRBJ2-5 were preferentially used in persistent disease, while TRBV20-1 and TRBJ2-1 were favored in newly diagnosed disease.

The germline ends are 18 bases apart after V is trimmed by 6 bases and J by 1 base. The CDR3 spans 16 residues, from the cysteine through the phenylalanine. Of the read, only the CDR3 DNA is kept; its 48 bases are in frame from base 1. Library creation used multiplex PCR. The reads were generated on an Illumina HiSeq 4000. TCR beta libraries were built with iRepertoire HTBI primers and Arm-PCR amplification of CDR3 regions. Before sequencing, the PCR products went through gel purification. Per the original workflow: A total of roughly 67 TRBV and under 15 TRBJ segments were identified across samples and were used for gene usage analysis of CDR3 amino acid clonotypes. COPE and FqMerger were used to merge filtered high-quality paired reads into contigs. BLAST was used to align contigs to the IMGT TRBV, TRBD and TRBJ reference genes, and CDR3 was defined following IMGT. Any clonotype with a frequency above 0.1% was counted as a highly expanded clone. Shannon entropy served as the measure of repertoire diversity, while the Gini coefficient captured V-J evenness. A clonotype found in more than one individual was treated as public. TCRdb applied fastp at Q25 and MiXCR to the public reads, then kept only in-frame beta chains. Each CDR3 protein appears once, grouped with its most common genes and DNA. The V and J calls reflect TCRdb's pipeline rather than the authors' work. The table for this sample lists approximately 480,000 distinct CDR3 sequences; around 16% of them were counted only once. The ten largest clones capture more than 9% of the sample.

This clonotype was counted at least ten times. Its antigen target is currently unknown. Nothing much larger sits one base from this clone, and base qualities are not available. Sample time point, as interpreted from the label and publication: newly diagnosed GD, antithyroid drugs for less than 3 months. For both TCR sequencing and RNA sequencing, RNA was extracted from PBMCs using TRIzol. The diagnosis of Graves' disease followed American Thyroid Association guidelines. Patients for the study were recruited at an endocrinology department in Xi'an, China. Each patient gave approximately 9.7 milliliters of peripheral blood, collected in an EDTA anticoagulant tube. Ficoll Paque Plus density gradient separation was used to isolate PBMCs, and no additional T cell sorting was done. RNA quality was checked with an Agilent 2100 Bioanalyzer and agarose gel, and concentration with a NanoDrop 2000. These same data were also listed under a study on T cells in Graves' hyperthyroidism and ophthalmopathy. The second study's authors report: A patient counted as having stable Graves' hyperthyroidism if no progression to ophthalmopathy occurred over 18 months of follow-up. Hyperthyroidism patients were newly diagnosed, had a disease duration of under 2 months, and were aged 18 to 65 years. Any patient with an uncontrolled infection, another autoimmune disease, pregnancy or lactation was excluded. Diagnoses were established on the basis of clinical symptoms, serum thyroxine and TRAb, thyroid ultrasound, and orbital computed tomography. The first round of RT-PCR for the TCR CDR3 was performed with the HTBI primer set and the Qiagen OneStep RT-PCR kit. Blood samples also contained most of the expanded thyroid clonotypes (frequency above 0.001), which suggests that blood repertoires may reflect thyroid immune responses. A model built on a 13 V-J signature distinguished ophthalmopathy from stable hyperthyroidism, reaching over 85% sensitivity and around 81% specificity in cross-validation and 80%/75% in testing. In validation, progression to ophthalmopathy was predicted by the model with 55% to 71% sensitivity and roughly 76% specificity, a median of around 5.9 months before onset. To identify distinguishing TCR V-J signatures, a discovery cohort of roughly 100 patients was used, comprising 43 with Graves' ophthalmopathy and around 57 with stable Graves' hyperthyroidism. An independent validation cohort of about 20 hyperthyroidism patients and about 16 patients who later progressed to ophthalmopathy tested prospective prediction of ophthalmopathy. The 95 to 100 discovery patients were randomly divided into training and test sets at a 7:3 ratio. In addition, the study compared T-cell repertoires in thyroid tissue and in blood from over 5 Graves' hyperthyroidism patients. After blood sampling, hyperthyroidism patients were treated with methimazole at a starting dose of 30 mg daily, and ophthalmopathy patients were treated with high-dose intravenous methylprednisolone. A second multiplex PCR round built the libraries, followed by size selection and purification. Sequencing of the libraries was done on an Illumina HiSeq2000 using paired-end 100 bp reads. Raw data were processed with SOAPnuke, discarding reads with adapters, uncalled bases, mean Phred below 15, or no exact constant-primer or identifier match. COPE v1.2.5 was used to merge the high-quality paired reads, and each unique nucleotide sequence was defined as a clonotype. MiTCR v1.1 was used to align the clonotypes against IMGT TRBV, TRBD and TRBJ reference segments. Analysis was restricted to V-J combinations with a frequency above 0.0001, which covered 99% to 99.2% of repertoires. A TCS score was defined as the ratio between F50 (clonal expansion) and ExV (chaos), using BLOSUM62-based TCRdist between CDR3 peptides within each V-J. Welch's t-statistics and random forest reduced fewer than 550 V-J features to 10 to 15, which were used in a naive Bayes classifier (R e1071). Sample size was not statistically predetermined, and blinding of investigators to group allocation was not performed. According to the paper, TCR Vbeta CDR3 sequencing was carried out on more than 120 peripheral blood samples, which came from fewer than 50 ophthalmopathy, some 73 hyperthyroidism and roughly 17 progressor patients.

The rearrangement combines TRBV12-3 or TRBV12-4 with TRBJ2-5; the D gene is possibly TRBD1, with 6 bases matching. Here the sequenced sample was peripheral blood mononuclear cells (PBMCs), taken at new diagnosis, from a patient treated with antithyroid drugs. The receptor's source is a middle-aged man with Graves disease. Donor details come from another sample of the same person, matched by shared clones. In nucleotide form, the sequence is TGTGCCAGCAGCCCCAGAGTACAGGGCCTCCAAGAGACCCAGTACTTC. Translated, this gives CASSPRVQGLQETQYF.